Presented here are 18 T cell receptor beta chains from one specimen sequenced in a study of blood T cell repertoires in COVID-19. Data came from immunoSEQ multiplex PCR; TCRdb stores just in-frame clones and leaves some out. There are about 310,000 clones in the sample; approximately 85% occur only once, and under 2.5% lies in the top ten. The material sequenced was PBMCs or T cells enriched from blood (not recorded which). These receptor sequences come from a man in his thirties or forties who had recovered from COVID-19.

The chain has TRBV4-3 and TRBJ2-3, with a tentative D call TRBD1 (5 bases). This CDR3 has 15 residues. V was clipped by 1 base and J by 2 bases, with 10 bases between them. CDR1 is LGHNA and CDR2 is YSLEER in the germline V gene. The CDR3 bases are TGCGCCAGCAGCCAAGGAACAGGCCTCACAGATACGCAGTATTTT. Translating it yields CASSQGTGLTDTQYF.

The chain recombines TRBV9 with TRBJ1-1; D is undetermined. The CDR3 runs to 16 residues. The V and J ends lost 4 bases and 1 base respectively, with 17 bases between them. Germline loops: CDR1 SGDLS, CDR2 YYNGEE. The CDR3 region has the DNA TGTGCCAGCAGCCCTCTCGGCGGGCACGCGAACACTGAAGCTTTCTTT. As protein: CASSPLGGHANTEAFF.

The rearrangement links TRBV7-9 to TRBJ1-6; TRBD1 matches 8 bases. V was pared by 4 bases and J by 8 bases, with 10 bases of the junction left unmatched. This CDR3 comprises 16 residues. Germline V lookup: CDR1 SEHNR, CDR2 FQNEAQ (reference sequence). The CDR3 reads CASSSGGGRTDSPLHF. The CDR3 coding sequence is TGTGCCAGCAGCTCAGGGGGCGGTCGTACCGATTCACCCCTCCACTTT.

This chain links TRBV5-8 with TRBJ2-2, with a possible D match to TRBD2 (6 bases). The CDR3 runs to 16 residues. Germline V CDR1 and CDR2: SGHTS, YDEGEE. V was shortened by 4 bases and J by 3 bases, with 16 bases between the two germline ends. In DNA, the CDR3 is TGTGCCAGCAGCGGGCACGGGGGTAAGGACACCGGGGAGCTGTTTTTT. Translated: CASSGHGGKDTGELFF.

The CDR3 spells CANNRGATEAFF. CDR3 nucleotides: TGTGCCAACAACAGGGGAGCCACTGAAGCTTTCTTT. The V and J genes are TRBV2 and TRBJ1-1; 7 positions match TRBD1. V was clipped by 10 bases and J by 4 bases; unmatched bases: 6. The CDR3 is 12 residues long. Germline lookup yields CDR1 SNHLY and CDR2 FYNNEI.

Only one count was recorded for this clone. The chain uses TRBV5-6 and TRBJ1-2; 10 bases align to TRBD1. The germline gives CDR1 SGHDT, CDR2 YYEEEE. The CDR3 is 14 residues long. The trim removed 4 bases at V and 7 bases at J, leaving 7 bases unmatched. The chain's CDR3 is CASSRGTGVLGYTF. The DNA for the CDR3 is TGTGCCAGCAGCAGAGGGACAGGGGTGCTTGGCTACACCTTC.

The chain carries TRBV18 and TRBJ1-4; D may be TRBD1 (5 bases). Looked up from germline, CDR1 is KGHSH and CDR2 is LQKENI. V was clipped by 3 bases and J by 7 bases, with 18 bases between them. CDR3 size: 16 residues. DNA for the CDR3: TGTGCCAGCTCACCGGTCGCCGGGGCCGGGGGTGAAAAACTGTTTTTT. Translation: CASSPVAGAGGEKLFF.

With regard to this clone: Different DNA sequences within this sample yield the same CDR3. The chain joins TRBV5-1 to TRBJ2-3; 8 bases align to TRBD2. The CDR3 is 14 amino acids. Per germline, CDR1 SGHRS and CDR2 YFSETQ. V shed 2 bases and J 3 bases; nucleotides not matched to a gene: 2. CDR3 nucleotides: TGCGCCAGCAGCTTACGCGGGGGGACAGATACGCAGTATTTT. This gives the protein CASSLRGGTDTQYF.

V is TRBV27 and J is TRBJ2-5; no definite D call. Per the germline V gene, CDR1 is MNHEY and CDR2 is SMNVEV (reference sequence). The CDR3 has 14 amino acids. The V end was cut by 5 bases, the J end by 2 bases, with 12 bases between. The CDR3 coding sequence is TGTGCCAGCAGTAAACGTACGGAGCAAGAGACCCAGTACTTC. Amino acids: CASSKRTEQETQYF.

CDR3 bases: TGCGCCAGCAGCTTTACGCAGGGCTATGGCTACACCTTC. Amino acid sequence: CASSFTQGYGYTF. The V gene is TRBV5-1, the J gene TRBJ1-2; TRBD1 is a possible D gene (5 bases). Trimming pared 2 bases from V and 4 bases from J, leaving 9 bases between. The CDR3 extends over 13 amino acids. Germline CDR1 is SGHRS and CDR2 is YFSETQ. The full variable domain, its missing parts supplied by reference TRBV5-1 and TRBJ1-2, is KAGVTQTPRYLIKTRGQQVTLSCSPISGHRSVSWYQQTPGQGLQFLFEYFSETQRNKGNFPGRFSGRQFSNSRSEMNVSTLELGDSALYLCASSFTQGYGYTFGSGTRLTVV.

The chain links TRBV24-1 to TRBJ1-2; perhaps TRBD1 as D (6 bases). V lost 4 bases and J 4 bases, leaving 18 bases between the germline ends. Germline values: CDR1 KGHDR, CDR2 SFDVKD. The CDR3 is 16 amino acids. DNA for the CDR3: TGTGCCACCAGTGAATTGGGCTGGGGGCGCGCCTATGGCTACACCTTC. Protein sequence: CATSELGWGRAYGYTF.

In this sample, this clone turned up a few times. Other nucleotide sequences in the sample specify the same CDR3. The chain has TRBV5-1 and TRBJ2-5; D is perhaps TRBD2 (5 bases). Per the germline V gene, CDR1 is SGHRS and CDR2 is YFSETQ. The ends were cut back, 0 bases at V and 5 bases at J, with 11 bases in the middle. The CDR3 has 14 residues. The CDR3 region is CASSLAPAVETQYF. CDR3 nucleotide sequence: TGCGCCAGCAGCTTGGCCCCAGCGGTTGAGACCCAGTACTTC.

The chain has TRBV11-1 and TRBJ1-3, with D uncertain. Germline loops: CDR1 SGHAT, CDR2 FQDESV (reference sequence). The V end was cut by 3 bases, the J end by 1 base, with 13 bases between. CDR3 length: 16 residues. Here the CDR3 DNA reads TGTGCCAGCAGCTTTCTCTCCGGGGAGTCTGGAAACACCATATATTTT. It yields the protein CASSFLSGESGNTIYF.

DNA of the CDR3: TGTGCCAGCAGCTTATGGACAGGGACTATCTATAATTCACCCCTCCACTTT. Its protein product is CASSLWTGTIYNSPLHF. The chain carries TRBV11-2 and TRBJ1-6; TRBD1 aligns across 8 bases. CDR1 and CDR2 (germline): SGHAT, FQNNGV. CDR3 length equals 17 residues. V shed 2 bases and J 3 bases; nucleotides not matched to a gene: 6.

This clone was counted only a few times. A junction end diverges from the germline sequence, so it may reflect a read error. J is TRBJ1-1 and V is TRBV14; unclear D gene. Germline CDR1 reads SGHDN; CDR2 reads FVKESK. The CDR3 runs to 12 residues. This CDR3 is CASSPMSSGGIF. CDR3 bases: TGTGCCAGCAGCCCCATGAGTAGTGGTGGTATCTTT.

The chain combines TRBV5-1 with TRBJ1-1, with TRBD1 as a possible D gene (6 bases). Trimming pared 4 bases from V and 4 bases from J, leaving 14 bases between. Germline assignment: CDR1 SGHRS and CDR2 YFSETQ. This CDR3 is built from 14 residues. CDR3 sequence (DNA): TGCGCCAGCAGCATCCAGGGAGGGGGCACTGAAGCTTTCTTT. Translating it yields CASSIQGGGTEAFF. Supplemented by reference TRBV5-1 and TRBJ1-1, the full variable domain reads KAGVTQTPRYLIKTRGQQVTLSCSPISGHRSVSWYQQTPGQGLQFLFEYFSETQRNKGNFPGRFSGRQFSNSRSEMNVSTLELGDSALYLCASSIQGGGTEAFFGQGTRLTVV.

The genes are TRBV9 and TRBJ2-7; TRBD1 agrees at 10 bases. The V gene end was trimmed by 3 bases and the J gene end by 3 bases; junction bases not matched to a gene: 6. The CDR3 is 15 amino acids. CDR1 and CDR2 from the germline V gene are SGDLS and YYNGEE. For the CDR3, the DNA is TGTGCCAGCAGCGCGGGACAGGGGCCAAACTACGAGCAGTACTTC. This encodes CASSAGQGPNYEQYF.

The V and J genes are TRBV11-1 and TRBJ2-7; 9 bases align to TRBD2. The CDR3 runs to 13 residues. The germline V gene has CDR1 SGHAT and CDR2 FQDESV (reference sequence). Trimming at V came to 8 bases and at J to 6 bases, leaving 8 bases not matched to a gene. CDR3 bases: TGTGCCAGCGGTGGGACTAGCATCACCGAGCAGTACTTC. It encodes CASGGTSITEQYF.